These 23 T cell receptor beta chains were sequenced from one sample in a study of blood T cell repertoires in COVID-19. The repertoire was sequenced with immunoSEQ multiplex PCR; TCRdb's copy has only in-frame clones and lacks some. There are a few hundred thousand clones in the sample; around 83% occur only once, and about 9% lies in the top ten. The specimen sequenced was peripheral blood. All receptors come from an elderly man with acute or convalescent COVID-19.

As DNA, the CDR3 is TGTGCCACCAGTGCGGCGGGACAGCTTTTAGATACGCAGTATTTT. Its protein is CATSAAGQLLDTQYF. The chain couples TRBV24-1 to TRBJ2-3; the D gene is possibly TRBD1 (7 bases). Per germline, CDR1 KGHDR and CDR2 SFDVKD. Deletions cut 5 bases from V and 5 bases from J, with 16 bases between. The CDR3 consists of 15 residues.

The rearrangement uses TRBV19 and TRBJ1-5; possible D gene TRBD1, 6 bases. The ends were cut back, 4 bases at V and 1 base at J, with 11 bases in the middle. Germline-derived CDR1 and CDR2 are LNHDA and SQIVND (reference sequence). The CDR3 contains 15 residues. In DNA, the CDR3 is TGTGCCAGTAGTAAATCACAGGGAAGCAATCAGCCCCAGCATTTT. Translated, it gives CASSKSQGSNQPQHF.

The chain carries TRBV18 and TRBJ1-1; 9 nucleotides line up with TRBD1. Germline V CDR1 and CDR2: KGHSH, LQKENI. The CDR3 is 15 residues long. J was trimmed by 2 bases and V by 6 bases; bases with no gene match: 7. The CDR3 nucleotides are TGTGCCAGCTCCCCAGGGACAGGGATCAACACTGAAGCTTTCTTT. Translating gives CASSPGTGINTEAFF.

CDR3 in amino acids: CASSVLTGELFF. CDR3 nucleotide sequence: TGTGCCAGCAGCGTCCTTACCGGGGAGCTGTTTTTT. The chain is built from TRBV9 and TRBJ2-2, with no clear D. CDR3 size: 12 residues. V lost 2 bases, J lost 5 bases, and 4 bases lay in between. The germline V gene encodes CDR1 SGDLS and CDR2 YYNGEE.

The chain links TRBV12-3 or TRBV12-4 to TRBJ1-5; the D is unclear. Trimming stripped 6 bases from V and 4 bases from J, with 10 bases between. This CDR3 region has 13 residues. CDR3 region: CASSPVRNQPQHF. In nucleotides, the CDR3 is TGTGCCAGCAGCCCCGTCCGTAATCAGCCCCAGCATTTT.

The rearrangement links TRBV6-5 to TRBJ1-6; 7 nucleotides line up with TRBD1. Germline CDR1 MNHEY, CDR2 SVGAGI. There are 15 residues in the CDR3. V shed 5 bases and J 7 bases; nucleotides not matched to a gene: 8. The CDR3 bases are TGTGCCAGCAGTCCCTGGACAGGTTCGAATTCACCCCTCCACTTT. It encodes CASSPWTGSNSPLHF.

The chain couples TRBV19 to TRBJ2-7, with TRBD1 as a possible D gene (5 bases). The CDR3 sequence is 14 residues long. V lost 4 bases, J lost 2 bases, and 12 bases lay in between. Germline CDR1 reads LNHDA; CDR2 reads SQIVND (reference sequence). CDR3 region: CASSNGLTAYEQYF. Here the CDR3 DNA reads TGTGCCAGTAGTAACGGGTTGACAGCCTACGAGCAGTACTTC.

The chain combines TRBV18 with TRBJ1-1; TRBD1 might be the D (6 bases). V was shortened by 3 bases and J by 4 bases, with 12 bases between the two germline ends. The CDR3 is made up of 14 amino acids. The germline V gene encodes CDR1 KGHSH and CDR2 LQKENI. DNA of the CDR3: TGTGCCAGCTCACCCCCGGACAGAAGCACTGAAGCTTTCTTT. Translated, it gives CASSPPDRSTEAFF.

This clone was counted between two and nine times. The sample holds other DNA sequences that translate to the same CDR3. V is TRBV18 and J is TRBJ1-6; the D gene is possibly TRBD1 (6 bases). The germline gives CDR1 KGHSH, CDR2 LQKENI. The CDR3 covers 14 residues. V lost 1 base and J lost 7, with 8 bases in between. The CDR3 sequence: CASSPQGDNSPLHF. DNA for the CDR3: TGTGCCAGCTCACCACAGGGGGACAATTCACCCCTCCACTTT.

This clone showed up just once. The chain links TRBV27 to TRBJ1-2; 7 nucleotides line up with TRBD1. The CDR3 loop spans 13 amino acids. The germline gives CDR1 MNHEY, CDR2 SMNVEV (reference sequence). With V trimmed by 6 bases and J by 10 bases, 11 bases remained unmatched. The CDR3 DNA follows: TGTGCCAGCAGCTACACTCAGGGGGTGAACTACACCTTC. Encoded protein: CASSYTQGVNYTF.

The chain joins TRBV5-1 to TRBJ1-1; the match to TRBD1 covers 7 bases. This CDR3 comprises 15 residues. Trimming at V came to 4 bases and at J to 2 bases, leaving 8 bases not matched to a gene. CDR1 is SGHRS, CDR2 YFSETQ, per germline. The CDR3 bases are TGCGCCAGCAGCCTATGGGACAGCCGAAACACTGAAGCTTTCTTT. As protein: CASSLWDSRNTEAFF.

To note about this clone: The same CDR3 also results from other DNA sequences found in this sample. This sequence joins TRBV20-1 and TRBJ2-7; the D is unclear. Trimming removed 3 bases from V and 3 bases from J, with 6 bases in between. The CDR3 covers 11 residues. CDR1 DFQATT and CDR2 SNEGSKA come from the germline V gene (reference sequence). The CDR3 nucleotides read TGCAGTGCTAGCCCCAGCTACGAGCAGTACTTC. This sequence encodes CSASPSYEQYF.

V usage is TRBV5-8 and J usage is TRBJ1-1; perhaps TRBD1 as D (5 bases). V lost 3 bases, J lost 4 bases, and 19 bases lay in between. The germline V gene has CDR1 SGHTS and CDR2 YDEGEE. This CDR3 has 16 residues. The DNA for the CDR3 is TGTGCCAGCAGCTCCCTCCGGCAGGGCTGGAGCACTGAAGCTTTCTTT. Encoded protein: CASSSLRQGWSTEAFF. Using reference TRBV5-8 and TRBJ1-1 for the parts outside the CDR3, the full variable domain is EAGVTQSPTHLIKTRGQQATLRCSPISGHTSVYWYQQALGLGLQFLLWYDEGEERNRGNFPPRFSGRQFPNYSSELNVNALELEDSALYLCASSSLRQGWSTEAFFGQGTRLTVV.

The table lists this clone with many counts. The DNA for the CDR3 is TGTGCCAGCAGTGAAGGACAGGGAATGGATGGCTACACCTTC. It encodes CASSEGQGMDGYTF. The chain couples TRBV2 to TRBJ1-2, with 7 nucleotides matching TRBD1. Per germline, CDR1 SNHLY and CDR2 FYNNEI. This CDR3 is 14 amino acids long. V was pared by 1 base and J by 6 bases, with 5 bases of the junction left unmatched.

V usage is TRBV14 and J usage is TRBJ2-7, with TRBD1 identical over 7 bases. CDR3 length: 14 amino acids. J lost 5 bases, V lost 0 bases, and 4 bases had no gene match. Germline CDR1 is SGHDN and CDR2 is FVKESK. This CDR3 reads CASSQEQGPHEQYF. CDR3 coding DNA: TGTGCCAGCAGCCAAGAACAGGGGCCCCACGAGCAGTACTTC.

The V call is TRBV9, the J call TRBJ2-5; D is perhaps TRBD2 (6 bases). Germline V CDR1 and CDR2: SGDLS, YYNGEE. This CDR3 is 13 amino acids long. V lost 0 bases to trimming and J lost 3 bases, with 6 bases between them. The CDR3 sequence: CASSVASEETQYF. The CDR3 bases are TGTGCCAGCAGCGTAGCTAGCGAAGAGACCCAGTACTTC.

CDR3 sequence: CASSLTSGGNNEQFF. The DNA for the CDR3 is TGTGCCAGCAGCCTGACTAGCGGGGGCAACAATGAGCAGTTCTTC. The chain is built from TRBV28 and TRBJ2-1; TRBD2 matches 12 bases. Per germline, CDR1 MDHEN and CDR2 SYDVKM. V dropped 6 bases and J dropped 5; count of bases not matched to a gene: 5. The CDR3 runs 15 residues.

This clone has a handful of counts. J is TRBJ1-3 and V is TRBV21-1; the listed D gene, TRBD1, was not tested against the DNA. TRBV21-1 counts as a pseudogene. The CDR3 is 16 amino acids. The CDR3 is CASSYKGRISGNTIYF. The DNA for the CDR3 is TGTGCCAGCAGCTATAAAGGCAGGATCTCTGGAAACACCATATATTTT.

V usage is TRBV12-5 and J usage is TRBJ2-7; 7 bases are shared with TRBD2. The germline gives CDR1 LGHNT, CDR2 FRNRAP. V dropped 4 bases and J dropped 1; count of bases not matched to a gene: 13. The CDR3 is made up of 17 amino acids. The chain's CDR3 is CASGSRKLGGISYEQYF. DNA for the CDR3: TGTGCTAGTGGTTCCCGAAAATTGGGAGGGATATCCTACGAGCAGTACTTC.

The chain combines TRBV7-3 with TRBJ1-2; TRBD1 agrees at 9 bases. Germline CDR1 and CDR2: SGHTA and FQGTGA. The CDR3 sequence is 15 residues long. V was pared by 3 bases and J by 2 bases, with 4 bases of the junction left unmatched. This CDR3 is CASSLGQGLNYGYTF. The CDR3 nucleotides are TGTGCCAGCAGCTTGGGACAGGGATTGAACTATGGCTACACCTTC.

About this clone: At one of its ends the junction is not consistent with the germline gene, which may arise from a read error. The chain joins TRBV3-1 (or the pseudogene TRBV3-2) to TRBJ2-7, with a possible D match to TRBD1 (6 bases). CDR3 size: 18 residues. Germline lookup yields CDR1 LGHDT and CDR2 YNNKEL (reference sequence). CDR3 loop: CASSRKVGATGTRCTSAF. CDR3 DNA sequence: TGTGCCAGCAGCCGCAAAGTGGGAGCCACCGGGACACGATGTACTTCGGCCTTC.

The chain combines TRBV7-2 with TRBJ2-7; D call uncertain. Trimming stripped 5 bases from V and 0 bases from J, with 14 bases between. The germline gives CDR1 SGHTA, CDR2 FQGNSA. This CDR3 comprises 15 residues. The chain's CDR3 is CASSPVPLSSYEQYF. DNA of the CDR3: TGTGCCAGCAGCCCCGTTCCCCTCAGCTCCTACGAGCAGTACTTC.

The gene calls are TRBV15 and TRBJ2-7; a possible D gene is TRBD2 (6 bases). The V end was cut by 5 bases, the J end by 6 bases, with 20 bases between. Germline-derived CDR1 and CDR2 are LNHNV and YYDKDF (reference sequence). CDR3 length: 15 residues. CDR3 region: CATSEGETRVREQYF. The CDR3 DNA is TGTGCCACCAGCGAGGGCGAGACTAGAGTGCGCGAGCAGTACTTC.